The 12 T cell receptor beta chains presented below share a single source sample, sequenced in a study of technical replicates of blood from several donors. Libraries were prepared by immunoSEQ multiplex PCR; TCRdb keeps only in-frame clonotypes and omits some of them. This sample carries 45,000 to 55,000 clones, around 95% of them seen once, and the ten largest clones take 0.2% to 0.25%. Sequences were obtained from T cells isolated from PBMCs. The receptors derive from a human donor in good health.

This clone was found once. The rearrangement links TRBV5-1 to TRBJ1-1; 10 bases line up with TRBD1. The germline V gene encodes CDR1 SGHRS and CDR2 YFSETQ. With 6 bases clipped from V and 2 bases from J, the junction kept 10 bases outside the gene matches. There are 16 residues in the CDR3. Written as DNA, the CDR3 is TGCGCCAGCAACGCCGGGACAGGGGAATCAAACACTGAAGCTTTCTTT. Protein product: CASNAGTGESNTEAFF.

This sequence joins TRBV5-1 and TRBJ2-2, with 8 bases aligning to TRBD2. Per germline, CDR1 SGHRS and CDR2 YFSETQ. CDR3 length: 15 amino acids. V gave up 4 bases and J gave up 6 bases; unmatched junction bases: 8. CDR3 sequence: CASSTLAEVAGELFF. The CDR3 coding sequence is TGCGCCAGCAGCACACTAGCGGAGGTCGCCGGGGAGCTGTTTTTT.

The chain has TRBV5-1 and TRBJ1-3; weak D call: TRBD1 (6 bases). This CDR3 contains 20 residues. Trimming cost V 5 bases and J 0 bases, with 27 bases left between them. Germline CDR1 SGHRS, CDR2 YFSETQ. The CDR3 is CASRPDKSGQPSNSGNTIYF. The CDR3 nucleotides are TGCGCCAGCAGACCGGATAAATCGGGACAACCCTCAAACTCTGGAAACACCATATATTTT.

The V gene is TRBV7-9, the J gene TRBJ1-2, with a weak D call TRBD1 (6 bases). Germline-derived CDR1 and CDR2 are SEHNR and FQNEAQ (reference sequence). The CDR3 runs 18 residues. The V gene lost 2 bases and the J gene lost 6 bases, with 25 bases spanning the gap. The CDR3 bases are TGTGCCAGCAGCTTACTGAGGGGGTTTGGGGCATATACCCATGGCTACACCTTC. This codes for CASSLLRGFGAYTHGYTF.

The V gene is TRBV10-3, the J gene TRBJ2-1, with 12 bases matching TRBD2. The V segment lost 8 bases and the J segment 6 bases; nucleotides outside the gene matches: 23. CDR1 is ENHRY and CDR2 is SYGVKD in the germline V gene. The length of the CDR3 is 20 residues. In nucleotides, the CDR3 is TGTGCCATCCATGGTCCCCGACTAGCGGGAGCCCCTACGGTTTTCAATGAGCAGTTCTTC. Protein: CAIHGPRLAGAPTVFNEQFF.

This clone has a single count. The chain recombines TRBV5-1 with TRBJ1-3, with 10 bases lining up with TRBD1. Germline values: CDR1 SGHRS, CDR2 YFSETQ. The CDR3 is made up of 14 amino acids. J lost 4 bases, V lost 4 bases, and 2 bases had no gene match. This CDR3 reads CASSGTGEGNTIYF. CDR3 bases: TGCGCCAGCAGCGGGACAGGGGAAGGAAACACCATATATTTT.

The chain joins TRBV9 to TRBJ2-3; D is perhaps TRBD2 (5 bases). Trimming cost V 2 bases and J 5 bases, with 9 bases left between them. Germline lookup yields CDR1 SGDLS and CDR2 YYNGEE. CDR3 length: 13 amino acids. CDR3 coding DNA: TGTGCCAGCAGCGTTCAAGCGGAAGATACGCAGTATTTT. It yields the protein CASSVQAEDTQYF. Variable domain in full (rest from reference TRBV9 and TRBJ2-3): DSGVTQTPKHLITATGQRVTLRCSPRSGDLSVYWYQQSLDQGLQFLIQYYNGEERAKGNILERFSAQQFPDLHSELNLSSLELGDSALYFCASSVQAEDTQYFGPGTRLTVL.

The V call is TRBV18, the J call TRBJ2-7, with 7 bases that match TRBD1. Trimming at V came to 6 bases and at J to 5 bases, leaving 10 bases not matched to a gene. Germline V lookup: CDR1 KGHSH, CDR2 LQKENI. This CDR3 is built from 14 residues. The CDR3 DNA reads TGTGCCAGCTCCCGGACAGGAGTTAACCACGAGCAGTACTTC. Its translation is CASSRTGVNHEQYF.

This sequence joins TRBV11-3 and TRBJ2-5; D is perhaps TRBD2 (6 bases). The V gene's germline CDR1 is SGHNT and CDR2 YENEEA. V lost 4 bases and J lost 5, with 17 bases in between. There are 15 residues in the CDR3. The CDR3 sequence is CASSSPFGAGETQYF. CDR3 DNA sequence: TGTGCCAGCAGCTCCCCATTTGGGGCGGGGGAGACCCAGTACTTC.

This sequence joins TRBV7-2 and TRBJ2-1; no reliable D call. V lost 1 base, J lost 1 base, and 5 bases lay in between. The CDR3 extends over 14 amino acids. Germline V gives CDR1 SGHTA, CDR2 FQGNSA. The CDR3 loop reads CASSLGGSYNEQFF. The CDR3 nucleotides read TGTGCCAGCAGCTTAGGAGGTTCCTACAATGAGCAGTTCTTC.

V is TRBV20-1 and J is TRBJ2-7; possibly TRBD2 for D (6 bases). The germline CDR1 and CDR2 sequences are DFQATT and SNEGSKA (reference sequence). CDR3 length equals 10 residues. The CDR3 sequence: CVAVGNEQYF. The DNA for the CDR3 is TGCGTAGCGGTCGGGAACGAGCAGTACTTC.

The CDR3 DNA follows: TGCGCCAGCGGAACAGGGCACACAGATACGCAGTATTTT. This gives the protein CASGTGHTDTQYF. The chain joins TRBV5-1 to TRBJ2-3; D perhaps matches TRBD1 (6 bases). Deletions cut 7 bases from V and 2 bases from J, with 11 bases between. This CDR3 comprises 13 residues. Germline lookup yields CDR1 SGHRS and CDR2 YFSETQ.